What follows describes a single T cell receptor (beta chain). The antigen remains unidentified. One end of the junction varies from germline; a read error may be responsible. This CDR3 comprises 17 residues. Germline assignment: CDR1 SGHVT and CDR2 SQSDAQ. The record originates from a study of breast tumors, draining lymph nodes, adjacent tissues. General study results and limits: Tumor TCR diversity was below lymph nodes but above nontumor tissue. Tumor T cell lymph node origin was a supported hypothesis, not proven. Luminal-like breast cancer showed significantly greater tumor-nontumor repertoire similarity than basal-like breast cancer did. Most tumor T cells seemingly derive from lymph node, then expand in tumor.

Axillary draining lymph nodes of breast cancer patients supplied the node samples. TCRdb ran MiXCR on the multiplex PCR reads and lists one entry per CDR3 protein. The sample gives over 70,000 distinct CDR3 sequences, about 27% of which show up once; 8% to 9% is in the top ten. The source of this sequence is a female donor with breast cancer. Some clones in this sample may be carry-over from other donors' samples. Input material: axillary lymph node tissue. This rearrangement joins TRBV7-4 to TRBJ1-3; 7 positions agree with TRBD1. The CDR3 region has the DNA TGTGCCAGCAGCTTTGGACAGGCAGGACTCTCTGGAAACCCCATATATTTT. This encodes CASSFGQAGLSGNPIYF.